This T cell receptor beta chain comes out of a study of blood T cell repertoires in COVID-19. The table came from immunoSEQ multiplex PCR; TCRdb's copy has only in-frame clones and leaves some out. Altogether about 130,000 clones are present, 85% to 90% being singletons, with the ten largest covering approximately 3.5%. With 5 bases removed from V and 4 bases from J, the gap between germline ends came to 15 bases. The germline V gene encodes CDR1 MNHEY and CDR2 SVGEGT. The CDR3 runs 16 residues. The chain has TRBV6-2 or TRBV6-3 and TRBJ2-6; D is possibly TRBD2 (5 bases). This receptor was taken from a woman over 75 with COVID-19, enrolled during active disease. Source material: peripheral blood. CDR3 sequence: CASSGLLSSGANVLTF. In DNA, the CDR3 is TGTGCCAGCAGTGGACTGTTAAGTTCCGGGGCCAACGTCCTGACTTTC.